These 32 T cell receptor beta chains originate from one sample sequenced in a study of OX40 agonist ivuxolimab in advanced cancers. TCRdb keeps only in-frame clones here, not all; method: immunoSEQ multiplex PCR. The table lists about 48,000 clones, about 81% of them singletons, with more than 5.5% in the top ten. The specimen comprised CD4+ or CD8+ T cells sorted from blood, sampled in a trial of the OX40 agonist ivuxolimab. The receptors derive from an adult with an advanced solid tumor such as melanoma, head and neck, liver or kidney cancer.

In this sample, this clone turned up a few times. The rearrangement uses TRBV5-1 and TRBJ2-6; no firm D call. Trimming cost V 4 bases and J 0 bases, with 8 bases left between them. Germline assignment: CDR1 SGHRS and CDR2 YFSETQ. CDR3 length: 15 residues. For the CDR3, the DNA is TGCGCCAGCAGCCCACAGAGCTCTGGGGCCAACGTCCTGACTTTC. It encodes CASSPQSSGANVLTF.

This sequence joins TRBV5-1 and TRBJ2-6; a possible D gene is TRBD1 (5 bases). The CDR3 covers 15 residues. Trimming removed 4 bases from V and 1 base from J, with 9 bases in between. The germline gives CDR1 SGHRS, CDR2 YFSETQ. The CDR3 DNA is TGCGCCAGCAGCACCCAGGGTTCTGGGGCCAACGTCCTGACTTTC. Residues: CASSTQGSGANVLTF.

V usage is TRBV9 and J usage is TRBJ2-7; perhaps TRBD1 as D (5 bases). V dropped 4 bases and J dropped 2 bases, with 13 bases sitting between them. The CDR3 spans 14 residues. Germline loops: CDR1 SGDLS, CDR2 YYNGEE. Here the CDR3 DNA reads TGTGCCAGCAGCCTCCGCCAGGGCCCCTACGAGCAGTACTTC. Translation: CASSLRQGPYEQYF.

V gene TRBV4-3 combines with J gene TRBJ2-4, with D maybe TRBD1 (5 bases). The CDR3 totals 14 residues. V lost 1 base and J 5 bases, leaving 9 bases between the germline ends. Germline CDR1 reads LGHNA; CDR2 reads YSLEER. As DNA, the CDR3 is TGCGCCAGCAGCCAAGTACAGGATGAAAACATTCAGTACTTC. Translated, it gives CASSQVQDENIQYF.

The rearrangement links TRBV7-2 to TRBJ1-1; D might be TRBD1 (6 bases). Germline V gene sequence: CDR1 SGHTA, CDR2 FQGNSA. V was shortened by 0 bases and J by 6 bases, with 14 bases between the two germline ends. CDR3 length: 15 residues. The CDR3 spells CASSLARGSYSEAFF. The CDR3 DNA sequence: TGTGCCAGCAGCTTAGCAAGGGGGTCATATTCTGAAGCTTTCTTT. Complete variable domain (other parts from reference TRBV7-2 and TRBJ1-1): GAGVSQSPSNKVTEKGKDVELRCDPISGHTALYWYRQSLGQGLEFLIYFQGNSAPDKSGLPSDRFSAERTGGSVSTLTIQRTQQEDSAVYLCASSLARGSYSEAFFGQGTRLTVV.

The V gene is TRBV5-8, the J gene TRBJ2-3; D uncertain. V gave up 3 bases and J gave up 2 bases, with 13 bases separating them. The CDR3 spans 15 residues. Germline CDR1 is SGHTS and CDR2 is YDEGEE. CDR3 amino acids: CASSSPAGATDTQYF. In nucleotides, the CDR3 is TGTGCCAGCAGCTCGCCGGCCGGCGCCACAGATACGCAGTATTTT. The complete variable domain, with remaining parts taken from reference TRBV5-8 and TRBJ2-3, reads EAGVTQSPTHLIKTRGQQATLRCSPISGHTSVYWYQQALGLGLQFLLWYDEGEERNRGNFPPRFSGRQFPNYSSELNVNALELEDSALYLCASSSPAGATDTQYFGPGTRLTVL.

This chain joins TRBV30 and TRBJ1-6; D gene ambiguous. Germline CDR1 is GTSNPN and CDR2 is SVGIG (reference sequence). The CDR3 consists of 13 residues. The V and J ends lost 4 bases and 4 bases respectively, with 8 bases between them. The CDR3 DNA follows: TGTGCCTGGAAGGGCCTTTATAATTCACCCCTCCACTTT. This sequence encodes CAWKGLYNSPLHF.

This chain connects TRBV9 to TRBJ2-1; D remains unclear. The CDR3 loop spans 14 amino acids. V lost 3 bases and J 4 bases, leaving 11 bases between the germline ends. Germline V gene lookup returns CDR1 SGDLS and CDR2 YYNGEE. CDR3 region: CASSAPPGYNEQFF. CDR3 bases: TGTGCCAGCAGCGCTCCCCCCGGGTACAATGAGCAGTTCTTC.

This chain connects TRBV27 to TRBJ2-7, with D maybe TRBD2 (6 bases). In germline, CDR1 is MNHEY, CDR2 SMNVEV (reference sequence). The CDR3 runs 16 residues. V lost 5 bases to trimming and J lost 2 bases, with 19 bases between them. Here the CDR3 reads CASSPLRSGPTYEQYF. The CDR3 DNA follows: TGTGCCAGCAGTCCCCTTCGAAGCGGGCCTACCTACGAGCAGTACTTC.

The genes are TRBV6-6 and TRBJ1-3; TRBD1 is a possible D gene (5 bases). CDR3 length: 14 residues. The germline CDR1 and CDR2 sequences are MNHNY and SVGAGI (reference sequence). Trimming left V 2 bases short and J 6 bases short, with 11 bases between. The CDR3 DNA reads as TGTGCCAGCAGTTACGTCAGGGATTCAAACACCATATATTTT. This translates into CASSYVRDSNTIYF.

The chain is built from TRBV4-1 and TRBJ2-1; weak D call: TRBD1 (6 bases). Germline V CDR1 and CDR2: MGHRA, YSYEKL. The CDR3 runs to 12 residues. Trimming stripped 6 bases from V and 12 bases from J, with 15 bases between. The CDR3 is CASSTPGHPQFF. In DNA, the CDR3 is TGCGCCAGCAGTACACCGGGACACCCGCAGTTCTTC.

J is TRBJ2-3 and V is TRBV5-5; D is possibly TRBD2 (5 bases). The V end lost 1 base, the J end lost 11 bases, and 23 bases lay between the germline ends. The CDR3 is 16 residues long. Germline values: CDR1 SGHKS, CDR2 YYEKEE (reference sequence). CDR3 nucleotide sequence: TGTGCCAGCAGCTTGTATGAGGCGGCGGTATCGGGGAAGCAGTATTTT. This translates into CASSLYEAAVSGKQYF.

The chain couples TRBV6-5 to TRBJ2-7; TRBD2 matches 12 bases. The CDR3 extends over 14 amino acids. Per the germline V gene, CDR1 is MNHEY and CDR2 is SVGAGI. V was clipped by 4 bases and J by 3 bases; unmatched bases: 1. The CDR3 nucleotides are TGTGCCAGCAGTTTGACTAGCGGGAGCTACGAGCAGTACTTC. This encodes CASSLTSGSYEQYF.

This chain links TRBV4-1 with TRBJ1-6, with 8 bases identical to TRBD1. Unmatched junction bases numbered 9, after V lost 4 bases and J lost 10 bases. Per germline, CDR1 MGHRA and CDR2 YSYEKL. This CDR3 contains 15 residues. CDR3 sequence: CASSLEGRGQSPLHF. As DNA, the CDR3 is TGCGCCAGCAGCCTAGAGGGCAGGGGGCAATCACCCCTCCACTTT.

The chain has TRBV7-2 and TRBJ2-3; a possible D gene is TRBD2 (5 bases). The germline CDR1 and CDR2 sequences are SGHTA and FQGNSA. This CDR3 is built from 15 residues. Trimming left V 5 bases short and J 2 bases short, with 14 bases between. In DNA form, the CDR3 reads TGTGCCAGCAGCCCGAGAGGCGGGTACACAGATACGCAGTATTTT. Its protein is CASSPRGGYTDTQYF.

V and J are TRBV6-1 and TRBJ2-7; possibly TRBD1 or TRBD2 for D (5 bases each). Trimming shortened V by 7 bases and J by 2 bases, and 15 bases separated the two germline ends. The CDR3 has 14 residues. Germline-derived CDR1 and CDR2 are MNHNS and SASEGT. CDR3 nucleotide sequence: TGTGCCAGCATTGTCCGGGACGGCCCCTACGAGCAGTACTTC. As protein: CASIVRDGPYEQYF.

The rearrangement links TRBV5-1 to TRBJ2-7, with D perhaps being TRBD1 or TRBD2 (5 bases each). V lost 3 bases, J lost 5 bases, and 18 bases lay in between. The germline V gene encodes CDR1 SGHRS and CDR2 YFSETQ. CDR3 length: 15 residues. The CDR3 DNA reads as TGCGCCAGCAGCTCCGGACACCGAGGGGTCGACGAGCAGTACTTC. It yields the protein CASSSGHRGVDEQYF.

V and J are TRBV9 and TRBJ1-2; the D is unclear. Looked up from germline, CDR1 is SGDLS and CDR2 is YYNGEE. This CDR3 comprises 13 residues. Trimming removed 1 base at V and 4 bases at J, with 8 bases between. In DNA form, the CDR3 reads TGTGCCAGCAGCGTATCGGGGATCTATGGCTACACCTTC. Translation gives CASSVSGIYGYTF. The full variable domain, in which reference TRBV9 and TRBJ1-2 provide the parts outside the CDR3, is DSGVTQTPKHLITATGQRVTLRCSPRSGDLSVYWYQQSLDQGLQFLIQYYNGEERAKGNILERFSAQQFPDLHSELNLSSLELGDSALYFCASSVSGIYGYTFGSGTRLTVV.

CDR3: CASSLRAGDDEQYF. The CDR3 DNA reads as TGTGCCAGCAGTTTACGAGCGGGAGACGACGAGCAGTACTTC. This chain joins TRBV28 and TRBJ2-7, with 8 bases lining up with TRBD2. With 2 bases clipped from V and 5 bases from J, the junction kept 5 bases outside the gene matches. The CDR3 contains 14 residues. The germline CDR1 and CDR2 sequences are MDHEN and SYDVKM.

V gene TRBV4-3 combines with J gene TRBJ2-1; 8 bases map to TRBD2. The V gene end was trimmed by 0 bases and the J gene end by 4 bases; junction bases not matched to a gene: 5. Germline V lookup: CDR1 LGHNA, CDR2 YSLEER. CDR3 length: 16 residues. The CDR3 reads CASSQDAAGEYNEQFF. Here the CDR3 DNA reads TGCGCCAGCAGCCAAGATGCAGCGGGAGAGTACAATGAGCAGTTCTTC.

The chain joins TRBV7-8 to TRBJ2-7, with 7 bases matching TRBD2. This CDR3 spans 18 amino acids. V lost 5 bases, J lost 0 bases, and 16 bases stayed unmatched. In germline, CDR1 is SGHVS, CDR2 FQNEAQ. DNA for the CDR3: TGTGCCAGCAGCACCAGGACTAGACGTGCCCCGAGCTCCTACGAGCAGTACTTC. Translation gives CASSTRTRRAPSSYEQYF.

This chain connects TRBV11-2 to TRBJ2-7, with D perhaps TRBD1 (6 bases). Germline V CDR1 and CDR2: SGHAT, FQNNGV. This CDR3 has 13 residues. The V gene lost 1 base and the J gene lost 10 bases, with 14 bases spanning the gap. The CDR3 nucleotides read TGTGCCAGCAGCTTAGTAGCACAGGGTATCCAGTACTTC. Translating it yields CASSLVAQGIQYF.

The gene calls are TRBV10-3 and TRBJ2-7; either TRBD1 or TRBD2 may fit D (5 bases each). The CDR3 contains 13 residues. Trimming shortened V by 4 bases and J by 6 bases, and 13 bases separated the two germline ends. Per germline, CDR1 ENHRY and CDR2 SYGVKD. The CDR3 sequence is CAISVLPGGEQYF. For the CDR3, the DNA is TGTGCCATCAGTGTCCTTCCTGGGGGCGAGCAGTACTTC.

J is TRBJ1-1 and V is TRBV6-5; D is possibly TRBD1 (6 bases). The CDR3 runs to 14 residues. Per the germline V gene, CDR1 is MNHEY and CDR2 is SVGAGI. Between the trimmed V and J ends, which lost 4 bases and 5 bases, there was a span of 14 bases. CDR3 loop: CASSWDTRRTEAFF. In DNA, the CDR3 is TGTGCCAGCAGTTGGGACACCCGGAGGACTGAAGCTTTCTTT.

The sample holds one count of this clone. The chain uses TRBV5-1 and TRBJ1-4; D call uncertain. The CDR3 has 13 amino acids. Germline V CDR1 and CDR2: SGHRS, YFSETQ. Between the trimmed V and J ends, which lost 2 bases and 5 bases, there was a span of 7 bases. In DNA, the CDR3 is TGCGCCAGCAGCTTTTCCTCGAATGAAAAACTGTTTTTT. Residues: CASSFSSNEKLFF.

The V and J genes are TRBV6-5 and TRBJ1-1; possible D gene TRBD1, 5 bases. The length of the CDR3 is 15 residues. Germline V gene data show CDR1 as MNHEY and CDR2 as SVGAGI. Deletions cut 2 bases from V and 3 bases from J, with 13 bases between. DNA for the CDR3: TGTGCCAGCAGTTACGGGGCCGGGGGAGACACTGAAGCTTTCTTT. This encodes CASSYGAGGDTEAFF.

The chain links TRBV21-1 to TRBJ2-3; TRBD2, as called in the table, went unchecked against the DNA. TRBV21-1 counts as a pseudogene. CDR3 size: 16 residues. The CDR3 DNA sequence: TGTGCCAGCAGCCCGGGACTAGCGGGACCACAAGGTACGCAGTATTTT. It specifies CASSPGLAGPQGTQYF.

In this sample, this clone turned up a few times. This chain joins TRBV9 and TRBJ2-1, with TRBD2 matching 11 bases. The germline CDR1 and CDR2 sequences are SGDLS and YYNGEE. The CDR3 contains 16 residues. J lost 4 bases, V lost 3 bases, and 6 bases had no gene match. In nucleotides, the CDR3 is TGTGCCAGCAGCGGAATGACTAGCGGGGTTTACAATGAGCAGTTCTTC. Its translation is CASSGMTSGVYNEQFF.

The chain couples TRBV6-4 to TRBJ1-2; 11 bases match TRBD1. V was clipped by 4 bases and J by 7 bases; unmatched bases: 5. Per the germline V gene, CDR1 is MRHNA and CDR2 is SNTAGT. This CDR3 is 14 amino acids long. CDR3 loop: CASSGTGGLLGYTF. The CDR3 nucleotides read TGTGCCAGCAGTGGGACAGGGGGCCTACTTGGCTACACCTTC.

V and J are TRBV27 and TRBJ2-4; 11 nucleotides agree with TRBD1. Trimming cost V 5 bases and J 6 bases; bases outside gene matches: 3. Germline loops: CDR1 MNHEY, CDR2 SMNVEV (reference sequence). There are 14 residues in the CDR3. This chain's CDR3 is CASSGGTGGNIQYF. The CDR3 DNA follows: TGTGCCAGCAGTGGGGGGACAGGGGGAAACATTCAGTACTTC.

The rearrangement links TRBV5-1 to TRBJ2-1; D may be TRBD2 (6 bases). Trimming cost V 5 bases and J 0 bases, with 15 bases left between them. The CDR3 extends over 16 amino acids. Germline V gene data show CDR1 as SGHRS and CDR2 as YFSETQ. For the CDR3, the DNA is TGCGCCAGCAGTTCTAGCGCCCTGGGCTCCTACAATGAGCAGTTCTTC. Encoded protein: CASSSSALGSYNEQFF.

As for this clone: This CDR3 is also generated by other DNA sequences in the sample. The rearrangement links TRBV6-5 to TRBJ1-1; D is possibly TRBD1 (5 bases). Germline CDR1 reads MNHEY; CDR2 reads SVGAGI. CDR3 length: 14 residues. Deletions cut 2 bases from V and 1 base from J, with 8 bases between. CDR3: CASSYDRTNTEAFF. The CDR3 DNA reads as TGTGCCAGCAGTTACGACAGAACGAACACTGAAGCTTTCTTT.